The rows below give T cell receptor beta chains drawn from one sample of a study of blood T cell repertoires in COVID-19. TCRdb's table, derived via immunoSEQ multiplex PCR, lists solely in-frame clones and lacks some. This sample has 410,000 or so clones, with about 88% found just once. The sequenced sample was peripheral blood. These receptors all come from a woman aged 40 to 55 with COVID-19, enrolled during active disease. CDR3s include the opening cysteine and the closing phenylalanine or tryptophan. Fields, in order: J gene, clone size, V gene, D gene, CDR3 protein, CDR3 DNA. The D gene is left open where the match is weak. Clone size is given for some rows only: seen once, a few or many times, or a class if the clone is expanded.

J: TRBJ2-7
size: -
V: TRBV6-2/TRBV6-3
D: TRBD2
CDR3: CASSSPASGSSYEQYF
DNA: TGTGCCAGCAGCTCCCCAGCTAGCGGGAGCTCCTACGAGCAGTACTTC

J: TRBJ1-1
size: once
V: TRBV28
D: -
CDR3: CASSLLAGGAFF
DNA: TGTGCCAGCAGTTTATTGGCGGGGGGGGCTTTCTTT

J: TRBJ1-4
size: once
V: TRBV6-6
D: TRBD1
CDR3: CASSLRDRVWEKLFF
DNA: TGTGCCAGCAGTCTTCGGGACAGGGTTTGGGAAAAACTGTTTTTT

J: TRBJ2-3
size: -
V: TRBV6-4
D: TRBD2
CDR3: CASTATSSGADTQYF
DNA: TGTGCCAGCACCGCGACTAGCTCGGGGGCAGATACGCAGTATTTT

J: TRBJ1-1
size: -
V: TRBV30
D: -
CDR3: CAWLRGIQLGVGAFF
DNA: TGTGCCTGGTTGAGGGGGATTCAGCTAGGGGTAGGAGCTTTCTTT

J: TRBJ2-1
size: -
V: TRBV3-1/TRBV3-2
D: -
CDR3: CASSPQGGSYNEQFF
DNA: TGTGCCAGCAGCCCCCAGGGTGGGTCCTACAATGAGCAGTTCTTC

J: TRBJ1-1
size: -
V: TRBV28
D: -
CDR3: CASSWGRMNTEAFF
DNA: TGTGCCAGCAGTTGGGGCAGGATGAACACTGAAGCTTTCTTT

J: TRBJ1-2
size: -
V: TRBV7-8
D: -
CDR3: CASSPEALGYTF
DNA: TGTGCCAGCAGCCCCGAGGCGCTTGGCTACACCTTC

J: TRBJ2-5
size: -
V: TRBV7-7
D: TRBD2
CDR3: CASSLVTSGSQETQYF
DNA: TGTGCTAGCAGCTTAGTTACTAGCGGGAGCCAAGAGACCCAGTACTTC

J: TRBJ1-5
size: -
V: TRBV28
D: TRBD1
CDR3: CASRPPDRGKQPQHF
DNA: TGTGCCAGCAGGCCTCCGGACAGGGGAAAACAGCCCCAGCATTTT

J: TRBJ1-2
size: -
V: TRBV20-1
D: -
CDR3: CRASLHQGLEGGYTF
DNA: TGCAGAGCTAGTCTGCATCAGGGGTTAGAGGGTGGCTACACCTTC

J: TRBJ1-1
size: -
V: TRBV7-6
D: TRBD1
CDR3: CASSDRGTGRDTEAFF
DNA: TGTGCCAGCAGCGACCGAGGGACAGGGAGGGACACTGAAGCTTTCTTT

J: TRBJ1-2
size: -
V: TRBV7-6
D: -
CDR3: CASSPQLDRMDGYTF
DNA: TGTGCCAGCAGCCCCCAGTTAGACAGGATGGATGGCTACACCTTC

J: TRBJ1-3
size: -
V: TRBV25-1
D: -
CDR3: CASRPKQGGTGNTIYF
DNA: TGTGCCAGCAGACCTAAACAGGGTGGCACTGGAAACACCATATATTTT

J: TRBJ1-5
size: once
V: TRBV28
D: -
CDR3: CASRNTGNPNQPQHF
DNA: TGTGCCAGCAGGAACACGGGAAACCCTAATCAGCCCCAGCATTTT

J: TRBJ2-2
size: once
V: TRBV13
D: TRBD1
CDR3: CASSLGGLTGAPTGELFF
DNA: TGTGCCAGCAGCTTAGGCGGACTGACAGGGGCCCCAACCGGGGAGCTGTTTTTT

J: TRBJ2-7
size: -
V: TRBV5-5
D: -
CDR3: CASSPEGAITYEQYF
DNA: TGTGCCAGCAGCCCGGAGGGGGCAATTACCTACGAGCAGTACTTC